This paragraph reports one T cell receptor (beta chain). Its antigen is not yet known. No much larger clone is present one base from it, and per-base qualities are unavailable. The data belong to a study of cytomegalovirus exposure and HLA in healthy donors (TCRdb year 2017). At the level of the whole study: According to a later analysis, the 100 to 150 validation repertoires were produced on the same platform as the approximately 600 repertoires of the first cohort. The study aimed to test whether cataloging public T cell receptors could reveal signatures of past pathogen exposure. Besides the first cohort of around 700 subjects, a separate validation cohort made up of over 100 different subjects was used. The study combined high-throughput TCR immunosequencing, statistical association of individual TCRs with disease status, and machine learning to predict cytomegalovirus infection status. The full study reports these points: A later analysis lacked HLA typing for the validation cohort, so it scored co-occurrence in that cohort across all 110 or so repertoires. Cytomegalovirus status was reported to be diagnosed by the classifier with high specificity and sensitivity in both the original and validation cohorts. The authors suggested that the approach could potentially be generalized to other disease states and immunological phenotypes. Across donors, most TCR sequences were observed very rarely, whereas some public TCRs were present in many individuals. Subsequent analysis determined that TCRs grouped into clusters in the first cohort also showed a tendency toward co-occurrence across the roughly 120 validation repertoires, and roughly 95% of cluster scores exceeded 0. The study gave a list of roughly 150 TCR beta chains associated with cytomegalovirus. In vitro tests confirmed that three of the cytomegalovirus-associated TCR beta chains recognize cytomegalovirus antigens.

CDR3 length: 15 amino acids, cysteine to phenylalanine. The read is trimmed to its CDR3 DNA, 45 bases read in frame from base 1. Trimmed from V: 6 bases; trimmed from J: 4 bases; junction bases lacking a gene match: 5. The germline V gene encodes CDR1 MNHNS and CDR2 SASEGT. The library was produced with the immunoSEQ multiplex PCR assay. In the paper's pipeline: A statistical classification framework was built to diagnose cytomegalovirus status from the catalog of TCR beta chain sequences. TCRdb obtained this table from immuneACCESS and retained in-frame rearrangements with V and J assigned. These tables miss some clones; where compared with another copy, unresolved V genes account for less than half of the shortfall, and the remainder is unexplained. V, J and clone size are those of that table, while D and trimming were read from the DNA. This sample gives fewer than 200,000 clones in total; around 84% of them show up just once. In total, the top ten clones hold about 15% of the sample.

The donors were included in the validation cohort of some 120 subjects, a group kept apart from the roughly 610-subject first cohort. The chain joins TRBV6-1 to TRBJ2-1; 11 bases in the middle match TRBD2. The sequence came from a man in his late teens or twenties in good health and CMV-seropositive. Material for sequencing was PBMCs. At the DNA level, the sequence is TGTGCCAGCAGCCCTGGGACTAGCGGATACAATGAGCAGTTCTTC. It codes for CASSPGTSGYNEQFF.